A single sample is the source of the 30 T cell receptor beta chains below, sequenced in a study of tumor-infiltrating lymphocytes in primary liver carcinoma. Both RNA and DNA were isolated together from approximately 20-30 mg of bulk tissue that had not been sorted. A primer matching the constant region was used to make TCR beta cDNA from approximately 520 ng of total RNA. It was through three nested multiplex PCR rounds of slightly modified ARM-PCR that TCR beta libraries arose. Forward primers for TRBV1-TRBV30 and a C-beta reverse primer served the first two PCR rounds, at about 10 cycles each. Each CDR3 protein gets one entry after TCRdb re-called the multiplex PCR reads with MiXCR. Seen here are about 54,000 distinct CDR3 sequences, over 65% observed once, and the top ten hold around 25%. Source material: liver tumor tissue from sampling region 2. Documented subset: tumor region T2, inferior pole. These receptors were taken from a man aged 40-55 years with primary liver carcinoma and hepatitis B virus infection.

The chain combines TRBV29-1 with TRBJ1-2; 8 bases fit TRBD1. V lost 8 bases, J lost 7 bases, and 6 bases stayed unmatched. This CDR3 region has 11 residues. Per the germline V gene, CDR1 is SQVTM and CDR2 is ANQGSEA. CDR3 in DNA: TGCAGCTGGACAGGGAAGATTGGCTACACCTTC. This codes for CSWTGKIGYTF. The whole variable domain, filled in from reference TRBV29-1 and TRBJ1-2, reads SAVISQKPSRDICQRGTSLTIQCQVDSQVTMMFWYRQQPGQSLTLIATANQGSEATYESGFVIDKFPISRPNLTFSTLTVSNMSPEDSSIYLCSWTGKIGYTFGSGTRLTVV.

A remark on this clonotype: A single base separates this from a much larger clone, so it may be a read error. This chain connects TRBV28 to TRBJ1-5; 7 nucleotides align to TRBD1. The CDR3 has 15 amino acids. The germline V gene has CDR1 MDHEN and CDR2 SYDVKM. CDR3 sequence reads: CASSAQGGSNQSQHF. In DNA, the CDR3 is TGTGCCAGCAGTGCCCAGGGGGGCAGCAATCAGTCCCAGCATTTT.

Of note for this clonotype: Germline is not matched at one junction end, which may reflect a read error. The rearrangement uses TRBV11-2 and TRBJ2-1, with D possibly being TRBD1 (10 bases). This CDR3 has 14 amino acids. Germline V gene data show CDR1 as SGHAT and CDR2 as FQNNGV. This chain's CDR3 is CVSSGGSGDRGQFF. CDR3 nucleotides: TGTGTCAGCAGCGGGGGGTCCGGGGACAGGGGGCAGTTCTTC.

Comments on this clonotype: A junction end diverges from the germline sequence, so it may reflect a read error. The chain couples TRBV7-9 to TRBJ1-1; D is undetermined. The CDR3 runs 14 residues. Germline V lookup: CDR1 SEHNR, CDR2 FQNEAQ (reference sequence). CDR3 nucleotides: TGTGCCAGCAACTCTCTTAACATGAACACTGAAGCCTTCTTT. Protein: CASNSLNMNTEAFF.

For this clonotype: Its ends do not fully match the called genes, so a read error is possible. This chain joins TRBV28 and TRBJ2-7; 8 nucleotides line up with TRBD1. The CDR3 totals 14 residues. Germline V gene lookup returns CDR1 MDHEN and CDR2 SYDVKM. The CDR3: CANSFGDRGPGEYF. CDR3 bases: TGTGCCAACAGTTTTGGTGACAGGGGACCTGGGGAGTACTTC.

On this clonotype itself: Germline is not matched at one junction end, which may reflect a read error. The chain has TRBV29-1 and TRBJ2-1; TRBD2 agrees at 10 bases. The CDR3 contains 14 residues. Germline V gene lookup returns CDR1 SQVTM and CDR2 ANQGSEA. The CDR3 DNA is TGCGGCGTTGGAGGACTAGCGGTAGGGAATGAGCAGTTCTTC. It codes for CGVGGLAVGNEQFF.

As regards this clonotype: The CDR3 ends on some other residue instead of the conserved phenylalanine or tryptophan, so this is likely a read error. V usage is TRBV28 and J usage is TRBJ2-7; the match to TRBD1 covers 7 bases. Germline V CDR1 and CDR2: MDHEN, SYDVKM. Trimming at V came to 7 bases and at J to 5 bases, leaving 11 bases not matched to a gene. There are 14 residues in the CDR3. In DNA, the CDR3 is TGTGCCAGCACTTTCGTACAGGGGAATGACGAGCAGTACCTC. Protein sequence: CASTFVQGNDEQYL.

As concerns this clonotype: The junction departs from germline at one end; a sequencing error may be responsible. The chain links TRBV7-8 to TRBJ1-5; no clear D gene. CDR1 and CDR2 from the germline V gene are SGHVS and FQNEAQ. This CDR3 spans 13 amino acids. CDR3 in amino acids: CASTLSRDQSQHF. The CDR3 DNA reads TGTGCCAGCACCTTAAGTCGGGATCAGTCCCAGCATTTT.

The chain links TRBV29-1 to TRBJ2-1; 11 bases are shared with TRBD1. The length of the CDR3 is 14 residues. Germline assignment: CDR1 SQVTM and CDR2 ANQGSEA. This chain's CDR3 is CGGLPGQGVDEQFF. The CDR3 coding sequence is TGCGGTGGATTGCCGGGACAGGGGGTAGATGAGCAGTTCTTC.

A note on this clonotype: This CDR3 is missing its conserved last phenylalanine or tryptophan, likely due to a read error. The chain links TRBV6-6 to TRBJ2-7, with D perhaps matching TRBD1 (6 bases). The CDR3 covers 15 residues. V was cut by 7 bases and J by 4 bases, with 20 bases left in between. Germline CDR1 is MNHNY and CDR2 is SVGAGI (reference sequence). The CDR3 region has the DNA TGTGCCAGCATTGGGGGACACACAGGGCATTACGAGCAGTACTCC. It specifies CASIGGHTGHYEQYS.

This chain links TRBV5-5 with TRBJ2-3; TRBD1 is a possible D gene (6 bases). The CDR3 covers 16 residues. Germline CDR1 and CDR2: SGHKS and YYEKEE (reference sequence). V was shortened by 5 bases and J by 6 bases, with 22 bases between the two germline ends. The DNA for the CDR3 is TGTGCCAGCAGTTTCCCGGGACAATGGGCGCAGGATACGCAGTATTTT. Translation gives CASSFPGQWAQDTQYF.

To note about this clonotype: Being one base from a much bigger clone, this may be a read error. The chain has TRBV24-1 and TRBJ2-2; 8 bases are shared with TRBD1. CDR1 is KGHDR, CDR2 SFDVKD, per germline. The CDR3 has 16 residues. The CDR3: CATSDQRQGAIGELLF. In DNA, the CDR3 is TGTGCCACCAGTGACCAGAGGCAGGGGGCGATCGGGGAGCTGCTTTTT.

As to this clonotype: The junction differs from germline at one of its ends, possibly a read error. V gene TRBV4-1 combines with J gene TRBJ2-2, with TRBD1 as a possible D gene (7 bases). The CDR3 has 15 amino acids. CDR1 MGHRA and CDR2 YSYEKL come from the germline V gene. The CDR3 protein is CVSGGGWGYTGELFF. The CDR3 DNA sequence: TGCGTCAGCGGAGGGGGCTGGGGATACACCGGGGAGCTCTTTTTT.

This clonotype was picked up many times. The V gene is TRBV6-2 or TRBV6-3, the J gene TRBJ2-7; 14 positions agree with TRBD2. Per the germline V gene, CDR1 is MNHEY and CDR2 is SVGEGT. The CDR3 consists of 16 residues. V dropped 6 bases and J dropped 0; count of bases not matched to a gene: 4. As DNA, the CDR3 is TGTGCCAGCAGGGGACTAGCGGGAGAGGACTCCTACGAGCAGTACTTC. Its translation: CASRGLAGEDSYEQYF.

The table lists this clonotype with many counts. The V call is TRBV30, the J call TRBJ1-1; maybe TRBD1 (5 bases). V gave up 8 bases and J gave up 5 bases, with 21 bases separating them. CDR3 length: 14 residues. Germline V lookup: CDR1 GTSNPN, CDR2 SVGIG (reference sequence). CDR3 loop: CARTSTGGRTEAFF. DNA of the CDR3: TGTGCCCGGACGTCTACAGGCGGACGGACTGAAGCTTTCTTT.

As to this clonotype: An end of the junction differs from the germline gene, which may be a read error. CDR3 sequence (DNA): TGTGCCAGGAGCCCCGATGACCCCCTGCAGAAAGCGAGAAGCACAGATACGCACTATTTT. Translating it yields CARSPDDPLQKARSTDTHYF. The chain couples TRBV11-2 to TRBJ2-3; the D is unclear. This CDR3 spans 20 amino acids. Germline V gene data show CDR1 as SGHAT and CDR2 as FQNNGV.

On this clonotype itself: This clone may be a read error of a much larger clone one base away. V gene TRBV7-9 combines with J gene TRBJ2-6; D is ambiguous. Per the germline V gene, CDR1 is SEHNR and CDR2 is FQNEAQ (reference sequence). This CDR3 region has 13 residues. CDR3 amino acids: CASILSGVNVLTF. In DNA form, the CDR3 reads TGTGCCAGCATCCTCTCTGGGGTCAACGTCCTGACTTTC.

As for this clonotype: The junction shows a germline mismatch at one end, possibly a read error. The rearrangement links TRBV28 to TRBJ1-2; 10 nucleotides agree with TRBD1. The germline CDR1 and CDR2 sequences are MDHEN and SYDVKM. The CDR3 consists of 16 residues. The chain's CDR3 is CASSPGTGDKGYGYTF. CDR3 DNA sequence: TGTGCCAGCAGTCCCGGGACAGGGGATAAGGGCTATGGCTACACTTTC.

Comments on this clonotype: One end of the junction fails to match germline, which may point to a read error. The chain has TRBV6-1 and TRBJ2-5; D may be TRBD2 (6 bases). Germline V gives CDR1 MNHNS, CDR2 SASEGT. The CDR3 covers 17 residues. As DNA, the CDR3 is TGTACCAGCAGCACTAGCACGGGGGTAAACCGCCAAGAGACCCAGTACTTC. Its protein is CTSSTSTGVNRQETQYF.

The genes are TRBV11-2 and TRBJ2-3; 7 positions match TRBD2. V was clipped by 5 bases and J by 6 bases; unmatched bases: 14. Germline CDR1 and CDR2: SGHAT and FQNNGV. The CDR3 has 16 residues. The CDR3 nucleotides read TGTGCCAGCAGCCCCCCGACTAGCTGCAACACGGATACGCAGTATTTT. Residues: CASSPPTSCNTDTQYF. The full variable domain, with the rest looked up from reference TRBV11-2 and TRBJ2-3, is EAGVAQSPRYKIIEKRQSVAFWCNPISGHATLYWYQQILGQGPKLLIQFQNNGVVDDSQLPKDRFSAERLKGVDSTLKIQPAKLEDSAVYLCASSPPTSCNTDTQYFGPGTRLTVL.

This clonotype was counted many times. CDR3 region: CASSLTGGGYEQYF. In nucleotides, the CDR3 is TGTGCCAGCAGTCTCACAGGGGGTGGCTACGAGCAGTACTTC. This sequence joins TRBV7-9 and TRBJ2-7; 8 bases map to TRBD1. Germline-derived CDR1 and CDR2 are SEHNR and FQNEAQ (reference sequence). Trimming removed 6 bases from V and 3 bases from J; junction bases left unmatched: 7. The CDR3 consists of 14 residues. Full variable domain (outside the CDR3, taken from reference TRBV7-9 and TRBJ2-7): DTGVSQNPRHKITKRGQNVTFRCDPISEHNRLYWYRQTLGQGPEFLTYFQNEAQLEKSRLLSDRFSAERPKGSFSTLEIQRTEQGDSAMYLCASSLTGGGYEQYFGPGTRLTVT.

J is TRBJ1-2 and V is TRBV4-1; D is uncertain. The CDR3 covers 9 residues. Germline V gene data show CDR1 as MGHRA and CDR2 as YSYEKL. The DNA for the CDR3 is TGCGTCAGTAAACAGGGCTACACCTTC. Translated: CVSKQGYTF.

Remarks on this clonotype: The junction differs from germline at one of its ends, possibly a read error. CDR3 coding DNA: TGTGCCAGCAGCTTGGATAACGGACTAGCCATGGGCGAGCAGATCTTC. Its translation is CASSLDNGLAMGEQIF. The V gene is TRBV11-2, the J gene TRBJ2-1, with TRBD2 matching over 8 bases. In germline, CDR1 is SGHAT, CDR2 FQNNGV. This CDR3 spans 16 amino acids.

About this clonotype itself: The CDR3 does not close with the conserved phenylalanine or tryptophan, likely indicating a read error. The rearrangement links TRBV29-1 to TRBJ1-5, with 7 bases lining up with TRBD1. The CDR3 runs to 12 residues. Germline-derived CDR1 and CDR2 are SQVTM and ANQGSEA. In nucleotides, the CDR3 is TGCACCGTGAGACAGGGAAATCAGCCCCAGCATTTA. Its protein is CTVRQGNQPQHL.

A word on this clonotype: Since a much larger clone is just one base distant, this may be a read error. This rearrangement joins TRBV5-1 to TRBJ1-1; possibly TRBD1 for D (5 bases). This CDR3 has 15 amino acids. The V end lost 2 bases, the J end lost 7 bases, and 18 bases lay between the germline ends. Looked up from germline, CDR1 is SGHRS and CDR2 is YFSETQ. The CDR3 nucleotides read TGCGCCAGCAGCTTAAGGGGTGATGGGGCGGTTGAAGCTTTCTTT. It encodes CASSLRGDGAVEAFF.

This clonotype appeared a few times. The rearrangement links TRBV2 to TRBJ1-2; 9 nucleotides match TRBD1. V gave up 5 bases and J gave up 5 bases; unmatched junction bases: 3. The CDR3 is 13 residues long. The germline CDR1 and CDR2 sequences are SNHLY and FYNNEI. The CDR3 here is CASSTGGNYGYTF. CDR3 nucleotides: TGTGCCAGCAGTACAGGGGGCAATTATGGCTACACCTTC. Variable domain in full (rest from reference TRBV2 and TRBJ1-2): EPEVTQTPSHQVTQMGQEVILRCVPISNHLYFYWYRQILGQKVEFLVSFYNNEISEKSEIFDDQFSVERPDGSNFTLKIRSTKLEDSAMYFCASSTGGNYGYTFGSGTRLTVV.

With respect to this clonotype: One junction end does not reproduce the germline sequence, and a read error may be involved. The V call is TRBV6-6, the J call TRBJ2-5; 13 bases align to TRBD2. The CDR3 runs 17 residues. Germline V gene sequence: CDR1 MNHNY, CDR2 SVGAGI (reference sequence). CDR3 coding DNA: TGTGCCGGCAGCCCTCAGGGACTAGCGGGACTTAAAGAGATCCAGTACTTC. Translating it yields CAGSPQGLAGLKEIQYF.

This clonotype was seen many times. The chain links TRBV5-6 to TRBJ1-1; D remains unclear. Germline V gene sequence: CDR1 SGHDT, CDR2 YYEEEE. V gave up 1 base and J gave up 2 bases, with 6 bases separating them. CDR3 length: 13 residues. As DNA, the CDR3 is TGTGCCAGCAGCTTGTACCATAACACTGAAGCTTTCTTT. Translation gives CASSLYHNTEAFF.

The CDR3 DNA sequence: TGTACCACCCGGGTGAACACTGAAGCTTTCTTT. Its protein product is CTTRVNTEAFF. The rearrangement joins TRBV28 to TRBJ1-1; no reliable D call. CDR1 and CDR2 (germline): MDHEN, SYDVKM. The CDR3 is 11 residues long.

This clonotype was detected ten times or more. V gene TRBV5-4 combines with J gene TRBJ2-3; TRBD2 is a possible D gene (5 bases). The ends were cut back, 3 bases at V and 1 base at J, with 12 bases in the middle. This CDR3 is 15 amino acids long. Germline V gene sequence: CDR1 SGHNT, CDR2 YYREEE (reference sequence). The DNA of the CDR3 is TGTGCCAGCAGCTGGAGCGGAGGCCGCACAGATACGCAGTATTTT. Residues: CASSWSGGRTDTQYF. Full variable domain (remainder filled in from reference TRBV5-4 and TRBJ2-3): ETGVTQSPTHLIKTRGQQVTLRCSSQSGHNTVSWYQQALGQGPQFIFQYYREEENGRGNFPPRFSGLQFPNYSSELNVNALELDDSALYLCASSWSGGRTDTQYFGPGTRLTVL.